The clone carrying this T cell receptor beta chain occurred a few times. The antigen is not known. The data are from a study of neoadjuvant nivolumab and ipilimumab in lung cancer. Study information: Patients got nivolumab 3 mg/kg on days 1, 15 and 29; combination added ipilimumab 1 mg/kg day 1.

Overall study results and limits: Resected tumors had greater TCR richness and clonality than uninvolved lung.

Using immunoSEQ multiplex PCR, the repertoire was profiled, and TCRdb retains in-frame clones only, with some absent. The table lists 30,000 to 35,000 clones, approximately 92% of them singletons. This CDR3 spans 16 amino acids. Germline-derived CDR1 and CDR2 are ENHRY and SYGVKD. Unmatched junction bases numbered 6, after V lost 4 bases and J lost 4 bases. Here the sequenced sample was peripheral blood, taken after neoadjuvant nivolumab, alone or with ipilimumab, at or shortly before surgery. This rearrangement joins TRBV10-3 to TRBJ2-1, with TRBD2 matching 11 bases. The clonotype comes from an adult with non-small cell lung cancer. CDR3 residues: CAISATGTSGYNEQFF. The CDR3 bases are TGTGCCATCAGTGCTACCGGGACTAGCGGTTACAATGAGCAGTTCTTC.